This T cell receptor beta chain was recorded in a study of CD8+CD57+ T cells in acquired aplastic anemia. Study-wide context: Average DNA yield from sorted CD4+ and CD8+ cells was roughly 3 ug.

Study-wide results and limits: It was found that roughly 29 CD8+ CDR3 sequences were shared between patients and controls.

Profiling of TCR beta VDJ combinations and CDR3 sequences used genomic DNA as template. TCRdb re-called the reads with MiXCR, one entry per CDR3 protein. Of 150,000 to 180,000 distinct CDR3 sequences listed, just over 50% were seen once; the top ten hold roughly 12%. Patients picked for sequencing had shown CD8+CD57+ cell expansion detected by flow cytometry. This clonotype came up many times. Its specificity is not known. Trimming stripped 0 bases from V and 4 bases from J, with 13 bases between. In germline, CDR1 is LGHNA, CDR2 YSLEER. This CDR3 has 16 residues. Material: sorted CD4+, CD8+, or CD8+CD57+ T cells (not recorded which) from PBMCs. The receptor's source is a human donor with aplastic anemia. The gene calls are TRBV4-3 and TRBJ2-1, with D perhaps TRBD1 (6 bases). The CDR3 is CASSQEVGALYNEQFF. Here the CDR3 DNA reads TGCGCCAGCAGCCAAGAGGTGGGGGCCTTATACAATGAGCAGTTCTTC.